One T cell receptor beta chain is described in this entry. The antigen it recognizes is unknown. Per-nucleotide qualities are absent, and no much larger clonotype sits a single base away. Library method: the immunoSEQ multiplex PCR assay. A mixture of 60 forward primers for TCR Vbeta segments and 13 reverse primers for TCR Jbeta segments was used in the multiplex PCR. The CDR3 region of rearranged TCR beta genes was amplified from genomic DNA by a multiplex PCR assay. Amplified TCR beta libraries were sequenced as 87-base-pair reads on the Illumina HiSeq System. The study's own analysis went as follows. A later analysis counted around 72 million unique TCR beta chains across the 666 repertoires, and some 12 million of these chains were shared by at least two donors. To remove PCR and sequencing errors, raw reads were error-corrected and collapsed into unique sequences using a nearest-neighbor algorithm that merged closely related sequences. V, D and J gene segments were assigned by aligning CDR3 sequences to IMGT reference sequences. For a sequence to be retained, at least a six-nucleotide match to both a V gene segment and a J gene segment was required. Rearrangements were called productive when the CDR3 lacked stop codons and stayed in frame with V and J; all others were non-productive. CDR3 was defined by IMGT convention, running from the second conserved V-encoded cysteine to the conserved J-encoded phenylalanine. The earlier analysis of about 530 of the donors excluded any sequence lacking an unambiguous match to a single V gene segment. In an earlier analysis of around 600 of the donors, V segments were called functional above 56.7% productive rearrangements and were called segregating when the between-donor standard deviation exceeded 5%. A statistical classification framework was built for diagnosing cytomegalovirus status from the catalog of TCR beta chain sequences. V and J gene assignment, in a later analysis, came from comparing TCR nucleotide sequences with IMGT/GENE-DB human TR gene sequences. Using the TCRdist pipeline, a later analysis assigned CDR3 sequences along with most-parsimonious VDJ recombination scenarios. In a later analysis, each TCR beta chain was defined by its CDR3 amino acid sequence together with its V-gene family, and reads without a unique V-gene family were excluded. To address suspected cross-contamination and a sequencing artifact, a later analysis removed approximately 590 highly shared, low-generation-probability nucleotide sequences. A later analysis calculated a clonal expansion index for each public chain from normalized within-repertoire ranks of inferred template counts. In a later analysis, generation probabilities were computed with a VDJ recombination model fitted to out-of-frame rearrangements, and the resulting probabilities were checked against IGoR. Hypergeometric tests were used in a later analysis to score TCR-TCR, TCR-HLA and TCR-CMV co-occurrence, with a repertoire-size bias correction applied to the TCR pairs. To estimate false discovery rates, a later analysis permuted the HLA or CMV assignments 20 times. In a later analysis, co-occurring TCRs were grouped using DBSCAN, with TCRdist sequence similarity added in when clustering inside HLA-allele-positive subsets. Co-occurrence clustering excluded repertoires with fewer than 30,000 or more than 120,000 public chains, plus five with anomalous nucleotide sharing. TCRdb holds this immuneACCESS table with in-frame rearrangements only. Some clones are missing; in checked studies, unresolved V genes explain under half, and the rest has no known cause. V, J and clone size derive from that table, while D and trimming were established from the DNA sequence. For this sample there are about 170,000 clones; over 60% appear just once. 0.65% to 0.95% of the sample lies in the top ten.

The source of the sample is a study of cytomegalovirus exposure and HLA in healthy donors (dated by TCRdb to 2016 to 2017). For context, the study as a whole: In an earlier analysis of 587 of the donors, 276 Gb of sequence data and 90 million to 120 million unique TCR beta sequences from about 179 million T cells were reported. The study was designed to test whether signatures of past pathogen exposure could be identified by cataloging public T cell receptors. About five DR-DQ haplotypes were treated as single units for association and clustering because of strong linkage in the cohort. HLA typing covered class I and class II loci at four-digit resolution. Among 398 genotyped donors of the cohort, an average of about 240,000 unique TCR beta nucleotide sequences were sequenced per donor, approximately 20% of them non-productive. The number of typed donors differed by locus: about 620-640 for A, B, C, DRB1 and DQB1; some 540 for DQA1; fewer than 610 for DPA1; and roughly 470 for DPB1. A later genetic analysis took genome-wide SNP genotypes for about 55% of the 666 donors and used that subset as a discovery cohort. In the later analysis, no new phenotypic data were used to find candidate immune exposures; instead, reliance was placed on TCR beta sequences and their occurrence across donors. An early release that covered about 600 HLA-typed donors contained around 300 gigabases of sequencing data and 85 million to 100 million unique TCR sequences. All discovery cohort repertoires had been generated on a single sequencing platform. Alongside the repertoire data, information on donor age, sex, ethnicity and CMV serostatus was compiled. In addition to the first cohort of 650 to 800 subjects, a separate validation cohort of 120 different subjects was used. An earlier analysis of roughly 580 of the donors used high-throughput TCR beta sequencing to judge whether each TCR beta V gene segment behaved as functional or pseudogenic. The T cell repertoires of 666 subjects were profiled by immunosequencing and related to cytomegalovirus serostatus. In a later analysis, previously published TCR beta repertoires from more than 500 donors were re-analyzed and high-resolution HLA genotyping was added so that TCR occurrence patterns could be studied. To predict cytomegalovirus infection status, the study combined high-throughput TCR immunosequencing, statistical association of individual TCRs with disease status, and machine learning. Of the roughly 430 genotyped donors, around 81% fell in the genetic ancestry cluster associated with self-reported Caucasian donors.

Measured from the cysteine to the phenylalanine, the CDR3 is 14 residues long. Solely the CDR3 DNA is kept, with 42 bases framed from the first base. From the germline V gene, CDR1 is LGHNA and CDR2 is YSLEER. Trimmed from V: 4 bases; trimmed from J: 2 bases; junction bases lacking a gene match: 4. The cohort consisted of 666 healthy bone marrow donors. At the time of sampling, every cohort member was nominally healthy, though immune exposures that went unrecorded were likely present. The donor was CMV seronegative and was included in the group of approximately 350 seronegative cohort members. Each donor provided a peripheral blood sample, and peripheral blood mononuclear cells were used for TCR beta sequencing. Genomic DNA extraction from the blood cell samples was performed with the Qiagen DNeasy Blood Extraction Kit. The research as a whole found: According to a later analysis, most CMV-associated TCR beta chains appeared to be HLA-restricted, and the HLA associations seemed to be driven largely by CMV exposure. Approximately 18 rarely observed V segments, including chromosome 9 orphons, were excluded from the earlier analysis of just under 600 of the donors because counts were too low. According to a later genetic analysis, donors in an Asian-associated ancestry cluster had fewer N-insertions in productive TCRs than the roughly 660-donor mean. In an earlier analysis of about 550 of the donors, most TCR beta V segments were observed in productive rearrangements about 87% or about 30% of the time, broadly matching IMGT annotations. Immune exposure information for the cohort was limited to CMV serostatus. Across donors, most TCR sequences were observed very rarely, whereas some public TCRs were present in many individuals. The classifier was reported to diagnose cytomegalovirus status with high specificity and sensitivity in both the original cohort and the validation cohort. Linkage disequilibrium might explain the correlated functional status among segregating V segments, but an unknown experimental factor could not be excluded. In vitro tests confirmed that a few of the cytomegalovirus-associated TCR beta chains recognize cytomegalovirus antigens. In this cohort, only TCR beta chains were sequenced, and detectable features were limited by the absence of alpha or paired-chain data. According to a later analysis, TCR association rates differed among HLA loci, with DRB1 alleles showing the most associated TCRs and HLA-C alleles showing the fewest. V-gene and J-gene trimming of TCR beta chains was associated with a missense DCLRE1C variant in a later genetic analysis, and the association was replicated in an independent cohort. Roughly uniform sequencing depth across donors was assumed in presence/absence analyses, although this assumption may not hold. Because HLA typing was unavailable for some donors at each locus, only the typed subset was used in association tests. According to the authors, the approach could potentially be generalized to other disease states and immunological phenotypes. A cluster of highly shared sequence variants was judged likely to represent a technical artifact of the sequencing pipeline. Assigning TCR associations to individual alleles was difficult when HLA alleles, especially DR and DQ, strongly co-occurred. A further reported finding was that TCR beta sequences accurately predicted the HLA-A and HLA-B alleles for most subjects in the first cohort. In the study, approximately 150 TCR beta chains were listed as associated with cytomegalovirus. In a later analysis, HLA-associated TCR beta chains were found to be more clonally expanded and to have lower generation probabilities than equally common non-associated chains. In a later analysis, several top co-occurrence clusters were reported to appear linked to parvovirus B19, influenza, CMV and Epstein-Barr virus. Some IMGT-functional V segments, including TRBV6-2 and TRBV6-3, could not be told apart with the 87-base-pair reads, so those segments were excluded. In a later analysis, around 17,000 TCR beta sequences were associated with specific HLA alleles at a false discovery rate of 0.05.

The rearrangement combines TRBV4-3 with TRBJ2-7, with 8 bases in between that match TRBD1. This clonotype originated in a female donor in good health and CMV-seronegative. The sample was PBMCs. Read as DNA, the sequence is TGCGCCAGCAGCCGAGACAGGGGAGCCTACGAGCAGTACTTC. Its coded protein is CASSRDRGAYEQYF.